The 24 T cell receptor beta chains given below trace back to one sample, sequenced in a study of cytomegalovirus exposure and HLA in healthy donors. PCR involved 60 Vbeta and 13 Jbeta primers. Measured with immunoSEQ multiplex PCR; TCRdb has only the in-frame clones, and not every one. Among roughly 110,000 clones listed, about 77% were seen once. Sample: PBMCs. The source is a woman younger than 45 in good health and CMV-seropositive.

The V call is TRBV7-8, the J call TRBJ1-5; 7 nucleotides align to TRBD1. V trimming: 4 bases; J trimming: 3 bases; junction bases outside the gene matches: 9. The CDR3 is made up of 16 amino acids. Germline assignment: CDR1 SGHVS and CDR2 FQNEAQ. This chain's CDR3 is CASSWGQTIDNQPQHF. As DNA, the CDR3 is TGTGCCAGCAGCTGGGGACAGACGATTGACAATCAGCCCCAGCATTTT.

The V gene is TRBV9, the J gene TRBJ2-1; 10 nucleotides match TRBD2. The CDR3 has 15 residues. Germline values: CDR1 SGDLS, CDR2 YYNGEE. The V gene end was trimmed by 0 bases and the J gene end by 7 bases; junction bases not matched to a gene: 4. This CDR3 is CASSVVAAGGNEQFF. The CDR3 nucleotides are TGTGCCAGCAGCGTAGTCGCAGCGGGAGGGAATGAGCAGTTCTTC.

The V call is TRBV4-2, the J call TRBJ1-2, with D tentatively TRBD1 (5 bases). The CDR3 spans 16 residues. V was cut by 3 bases and J by 6 bases, with 20 bases left in between. The V gene's germline CDR1 is LGHNA and CDR2 YNFKEQ. CDR3 loop: CASSQIPHGGIDGYTF. The CDR3 nucleotides are TGTGCCAGCAGCCAGATACCCCACGGGGGTATAGATGGCTACACCTTC.

This chain connects TRBV7-2 to TRBJ2-2, with 9 bases that match TRBD1. V was clipped by 5 bases and J by 7 bases; unmatched bases: 8. Germline V lookup: CDR1 SGHTA, CDR2 FQGNSA. The CDR3 is 15 amino acids. The DNA for the CDR3 is TGTGCCAGCAGCCCCAGTGGGACAGGGAGCGGGGAGCTGTTTTTT. Translation gives CASSPSGTGSGELFF.

Points on this clone: A junction boundary mismatches the germline segment, possibly from a read error. This chain uses TRBV11-2 with TRBJ1-1; D is unresolved. The length of the CDR3 is 11 residues. The germline gives CDR1 SGHAT, CDR2 FQNNGV. CDR3 protein: CASSFSSEAFF. The CDR3 bases are TGTGCCAGCAGCTTCTCGTCTGAGGCTTTCTTT.

This chain links TRBV19 with TRBJ2-2; 7 nucleotides line up with TRBD1. The CDR3 covers 16 residues. Germline CDR1 reads LNHDA; CDR2 reads SQIVND (reference sequence). The V segment lost 7 bases and the J segment 2 bases; nucleotides outside the gene matches: 10. The CDR3 here is CASTPLGQENTGELFF. DNA of the CDR3: TGTGCCAGTACCCCACTCGGACAGGAAAACACCGGGGAGCTGTTTTTT.

V is TRBV7-2 and J is TRBJ2-1; D unclear. The CDR3 extends over 11 amino acids. Germline assignment: CDR1 SGHTA and CDR2 FQGNSA. Trimming took 6 bases from V and 13 from J, leaving 13 bases between them. DNA for the CDR3: TGTGCCAGCAGTTTCGAGAGCCACCAGTTCTTC. It translates to CASSFESHQFF.

The rearrangement uses TRBV5-5 and TRBJ1-2; no firm D call. The germline V and J ends were trimmed by 5 bases and 8 bases, with 22 bases remaining between them. The CDR3 runs to 15 residues. Looked up from germline, CDR1 is SGHKS and CDR2 is YYEKEE (reference sequence). In nucleotides, the CDR3 is TGTGCCAGCAGGTCCGCCGGACCCGGGATCTCCGGCTACACCTTC. This sequence encodes CASRSAGPGISGYTF. Supplemented by reference TRBV5-5 and TRBJ1-2, the full variable domain reads DAGVTQSPTHLIKTRGQQVTLRCSPISGHKSVSWYQQVLGQGPQFIFQYYEKEERGRGNFPDRFSARQFPNYSSELNVNALLLGDSALYLCASRSAGPGISGYTFGSGTRLTVV.

This clone has a handful of counts. The chain carries TRBV18 and TRBJ1-2; possible D gene TRBD1, 5 bases. Germline values: CDR1 KGHSH, CDR2 LQKENI. The CDR3 length is 13 residues. V lost 2 bases and J lost 7, with 11 bases in between. The CDR3 coding sequence is TGTGCCAGCTCACCAAACAGGAGCTCTGGCTACACCTTC. It specifies CASSPNRSSGYTF. The full variable domain, its missing parts supplied by reference TRBV18 and TRBJ1-2, is NAGVMQNPRHLVRRRGQEARLRCSPMKGHSHVYWYRQLPEEGLKFMVYLQKENIIDESGMPKERFSAEFPKEGPSILRIQQVVRGDSAAYFCASSPNRSSGYTFGSGTRLTVV.

The V call is TRBV7-9, the J call TRBJ1-4; D ambiguous. Per the germline V gene, CDR1 is SEHNR and CDR2 is FQNEAQ (reference sequence). With 5 bases removed from V and 3 bases from J, the gap between germline ends came to 10 bases. This CDR3 has 14 amino acids. Written as DNA, the CDR3 is TGTGCCAGCAGCCGCCAGGCGTCTAATGAAAAACTGTTTTTT. Its translation is CASSRQASNEKLFF.

The chain combines TRBV27 with TRBJ2-2; TRBD1 matches at 8 bases. There are 15 residues in the CDR3. Losses at the gene ends were 5 bases for V and 4 bases for J; bases not matched to a gene: 6. The germline V gene has CDR1 MNHEY and CDR2 SMNVEV (reference sequence). CDR3 bases: TGTGCCAGCAGTCGTCCAGGGGGCAGCACCGGGGAGCTGTTTTTT. Amino acids: CASSRPGGSTGELFF.

The V and J genes are TRBV5-4 and TRBJ2-7, with D perhaps TRBD1 (6 bases). Per germline, CDR1 SGHNT and CDR2 YYREEE (reference sequence). The CDR3 length is 14 residues. The V gene lost 4 bases and the J gene lost 2 bases, with 13 bases spanning the gap. The CDR3 loop is CASSQQQGPYEQYF. The CDR3 DNA is TGTGCCAGCAGCCAACAACAGGGACCCTACGAGCAGTACTTC.

The sample holds one count of this clone. This rearrangement joins TRBV18 to TRBJ2-1; a weak D match, TRBD1 (6 bases). The length of the CDR3 is 16 residues. Germline V gives CDR1 KGHSH, CDR2 LQKENI. V was pared by 3 bases and J by 8 bases, with 20 bases between. The DNA for the CDR3 is TGTGCCAGCTCACCTCTTGGGGGCCAGAAGATCGATGAGCAGTTCTTC. Its translation: CASSPLGGQKIDEQFF. The full variable domain, its missing parts supplied by reference TRBV18 and TRBJ2-1, is NAGVMQNPRHLVRRRGQEARLRCSPMKGHSHVYWYRQLPEEGLKFMVYLQKENIIDESGMPKERFSAEFPKEGPSILRIQQVVRGDSAAYFCASSPLGGQKIDEQFFGPGTRLTVL.

CDR3 protein: CASSRLADSYNEQFF. In nucleotides, the CDR3 is TGTGCCAGTAGCAGGCTAGCGGACTCCTACAATGAGCAGTTCTTC. The V call is TRBV19, the J call TRBJ2-1; 7 bases align to TRBD2. V lost 6 bases to trimming and J lost 0 bases; unmatched junction nucleotides: 5. Germline V gene lookup returns CDR1 LNHDA and CDR2 SQIVND (reference sequence). The length of the CDR3 is 15 residues.

This chain uses TRBV6-1 with TRBJ2-1; 12 nucleotides line up with TRBD2. Looked up from germline, CDR1 is MNHNS and CDR2 is SASEGT. Losses at the gene ends were 6 bases for V and 5 bases for J; bases not matched to a gene: 5. This CDR3 region has 15 residues. The CDR3 spells CASRELAGGHNEQFF. Written as DNA, the CDR3 is TGTGCCAGCAGAGAACTAGCGGGGGGACACAATGAGCAGTTCTTC.

This clone came up a few times. The chain combines TRBV4-1 with TRBJ2-4, with D tentatively TRBD1 (8 bases). V was cut by 3 bases and J by 2 bases, with 20 bases left in between. The CDR3 runs to 18 residues. Germline loops: CDR1 MGHRA, CDR2 YSYEKL. The CDR3 nucleotides read TGCGCCAGCAGCCACCGCCTGGACAGGGAGGGAACCAAAAACATTCAGTACTTC. Encoded protein: CASSHRLDREGTKNIQYF.

The genes are TRBV27 and TRBJ1-4; D is ambiguous. CDR1 and CDR2 from the germline V gene are MNHEY and SMNVEV (reference sequence). There are 14 residues in the CDR3. The V gene lost 3 bases and the J gene lost 1 base, with 6 bases spanning the gap. CDR3 DNA: TGTGCCAGCAGTTTTCTAGGAACTAATGAAAAACTGTTTTTT. This sequence encodes CASSFLGTNEKLFF.

The V and J genes are TRBV11-3 and TRBJ1-6; D possibly corresponds to TRBD1 (5 bases). Germline V gene lookup returns CDR1 SGHNT and CDR2 YENEEA. V shed 1 base and J shed 8 bases, with 12 bases lying between them. This CDR3 comprises 15 residues. CDR3 amino acids: CASSLAGALDSPLHF. CDR3 coding DNA: TGTGCCAGCAGCTTAGCTGGGGCCCTTGATTCACCCCTCCACTTT.

This sequence joins TRBV13 and TRBJ2-7; TRBD2 agrees at 7 bases. V dropped 1 base and J dropped 5; count of bases not matched to a gene: 5. Germline CDR1 and CDR2: PRHDT and FYEKMQ (reference sequence). The CDR3 is made up of 14 amino acids. For the CDR3, the DNA is TGTGCCAGCAGCTTAGTTTCGGGGGGACACGAGCAGTACTTC. It specifies CASSLVSGGHEQYF.

This clone was picked up one time. The chain joins TRBV5-6 to TRBJ2-5, with D perhaps matching TRBD1 (6 bases). The closer fit of TRBJ2-7 to the DNA end suggests the J call may be wrong. The germline gives CDR1 SGHDT, CDR2 YYEEEE. The CDR3 contains 13 residues. The CDR3 here is CASSTGQTYEQYF. In DNA form, the CDR3 reads TGTGCCAGCAGCACGGGACAAACCTACGAGCAGTACTTC.

This clone was counted a single time. CDR3 amino acids: CAWSVLSTGELFF. The CDR3 nucleotides read TGTGCCTGGAGTGTTCTTTCCACCGGGGAGCTGTTTTTT. J is TRBJ2-2 and V is TRBV30; no firm D call. V lost 0 bases, J lost 4 bases, and 6 bases lay in between. The CDR3 spans 13 residues. Germline CDR1 is GTSNPN and CDR2 is SVGIG (reference sequence).

The chain employs TRBV5-1 and TRBJ2-7, with D possibly matching TRBD2 (5 bases). Per germline, CDR1 SGHRS and CDR2 YFSETQ. The CDR3 runs 13 residues. V was trimmed by 4 bases and J by 6 bases, leaving 14 bases between them. CDR3 DNA sequence: TGCGCCAGCAGCACCGAGGGAGCCTCCGAGCAGTACTTC. This gives the protein CASSTEGASEQYF.

This sequence joins TRBV25-1 and TRBJ2-7, with 9 bases identical to TRBD1. From germline, CDR1 is MGHDK and CDR2 SYGVNS. This CDR3 spans 16 amino acids. V lost 3 bases to trimming and J lost 0 bases; unmatched junction nucleotides: 6. The CDR3: CASSEIGTGSSYEQYF. The CDR3 DNA is TGTGCCAGCAGTGAGATTGGGACAGGGAGCTCCTACGAGCAGTACTTC.

The rearrangement joins TRBV7-9 to TRBJ2-4, with 7 nucleotides matching TRBD1. This CDR3 is built from 16 residues. With V trimmed by 5 bases and J by 2 bases, 9 bases remained unmatched. Germline CDR1 reads SEHNR; CDR2 reads FQNEAQ (reference sequence). CDR3 bases: TGTGCCAGCAGCCCTCCGCGACAGGGAACCAAAAACATTCAGTACTTC. This codes for CASSPPRQGTKNIQYF. The full variable domain, its missing parts supplied by reference TRBV7-9 and TRBJ2-4, is DTGVSQNPRHKITKRGQNVTFRCDPISEHNRLYWYRQTLGQGPEFLTYFQNEAQLEKSRLLSDRFSAERPKGSFSTLEIQRTEQGDSAMYLCASSPPRQGTKNIQYFGAGTRLSVL.